The 3 T cell receptor beta chains below were found in one sample sequenced in a study of CD8 T cells in Susac syndrome. A quantity of roughly 0.5 to 1 ug RNA underwent reverse transcription using random hexamers. One entry per CDR3 protein, called by TCRdb with MiXCR from the immunoSEQ multiplex PCR reads. The repertoire holds about 120,000 distinct CDR3 sequences, with around nine tenths as singletons. Sequencing was carried out using CD4+ T cells from PBMCs. These TCRs come from a human donor in good health.

V is TRBV18 and J is TRBJ1-2, with D hard to call. The V gene's germline CDR1 is KGHSH and CDR2 LQKENI. Between the trimmed V and J ends, which lost 3 bases and 8 bases, there was a span of 13 bases. The CDR3 length is 13 residues. CDR3 region: CASSPSSVEGYTF. CDR3 nucleotide sequence: TGTGCCAGCTCACCTAGTTCGGTTGAGGGCTACACCTTC.

This rearrangement joins TRBV29-1 to TRBJ1-2, with D possibly TRBD1 on 5 matching bases. CDR1 is SQVTM, CDR2 ANQGSEA, per germline. Trimming pared 4 bases from V and 6 bases from J, leaving 6 bases between. CDR3 length: 10 amino acids. The CDR3 coding sequence is TGCAGCGTTGTAGGGGATGGCTACACCTTC. Translated, it gives CSVVGDGYTF.

The chain combines TRBV6-1 with TRBJ1-6; D gene unclear. CDR1 and CDR2 (germline): MNHNS, SASEGT. V dropped 7 bases and J dropped 7 bases, with 11 bases sitting between them. This CDR3 spans 13 amino acids. As DNA, the CDR3 is TGTGCCAGCACTTGGCCGTACAATTCACCCCTCCACTTT. It is translated as CASTWPYNSPLHF.